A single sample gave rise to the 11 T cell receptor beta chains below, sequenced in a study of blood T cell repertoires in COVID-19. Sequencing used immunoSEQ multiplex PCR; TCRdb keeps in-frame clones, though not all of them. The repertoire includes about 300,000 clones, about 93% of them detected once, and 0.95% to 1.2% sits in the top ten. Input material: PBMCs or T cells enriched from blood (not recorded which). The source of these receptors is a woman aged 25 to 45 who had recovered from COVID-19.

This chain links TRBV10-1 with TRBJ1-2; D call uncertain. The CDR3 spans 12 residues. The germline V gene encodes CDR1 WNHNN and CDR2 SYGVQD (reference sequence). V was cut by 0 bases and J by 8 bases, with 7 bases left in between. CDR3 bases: TGCGCCAGCAGTGAGTCGTTGGGCGGCTACACCTTC. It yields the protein CASSESLGGYTF.

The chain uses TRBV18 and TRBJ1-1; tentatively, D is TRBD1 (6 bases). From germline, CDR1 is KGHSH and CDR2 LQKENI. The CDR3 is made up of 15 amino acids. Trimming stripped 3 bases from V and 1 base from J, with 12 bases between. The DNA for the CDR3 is TGTGCCAGCTCACCGGTAGGGGGGGCGAACACTGAAGCTTTCTTT. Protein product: CASSPVGGANTEAFF.

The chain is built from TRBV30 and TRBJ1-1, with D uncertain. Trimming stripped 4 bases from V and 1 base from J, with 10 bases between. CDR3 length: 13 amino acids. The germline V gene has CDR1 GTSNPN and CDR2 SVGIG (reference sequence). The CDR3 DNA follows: TGTGCCTGGACCCCGGCGGGGAACACTGAAGCTTTCTTT. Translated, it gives CAWTPAGNTEAFF.

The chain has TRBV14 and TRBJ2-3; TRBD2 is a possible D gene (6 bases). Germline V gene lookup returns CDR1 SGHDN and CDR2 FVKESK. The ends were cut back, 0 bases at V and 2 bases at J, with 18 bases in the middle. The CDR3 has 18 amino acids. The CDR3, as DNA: TGTGCCAGCAGCCAAGAGGTCTTCGGGACTCTTCTCACAGATACGCAGTATTTT. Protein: CASSQEVFGTLLTDTQYF.

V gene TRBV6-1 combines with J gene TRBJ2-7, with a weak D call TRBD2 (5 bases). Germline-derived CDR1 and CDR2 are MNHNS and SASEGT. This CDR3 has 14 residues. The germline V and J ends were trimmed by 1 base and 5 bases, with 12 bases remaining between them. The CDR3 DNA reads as TGTGCCAGCAGTGAAGGGGGAAAGGAGGACGAGCAGTACTTC. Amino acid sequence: CASSEGGKEDEQYF.

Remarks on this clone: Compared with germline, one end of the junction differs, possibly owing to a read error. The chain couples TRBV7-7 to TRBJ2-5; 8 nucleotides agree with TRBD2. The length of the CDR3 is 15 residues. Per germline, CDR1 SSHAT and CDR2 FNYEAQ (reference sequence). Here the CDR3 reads CASSLGGGYQETQYF. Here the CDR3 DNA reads TGTGCTAGCAGCTTAGGCGGGGGGTACCAAGAGACCCAGTACTTC.

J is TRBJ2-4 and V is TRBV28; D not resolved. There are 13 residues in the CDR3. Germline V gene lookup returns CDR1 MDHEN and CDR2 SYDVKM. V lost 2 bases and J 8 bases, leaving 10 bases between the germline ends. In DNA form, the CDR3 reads TGTGCCAGCAGTTTAGCACAGATGGACATTCAGTACTTC. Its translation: CASSLAQMDIQYF.

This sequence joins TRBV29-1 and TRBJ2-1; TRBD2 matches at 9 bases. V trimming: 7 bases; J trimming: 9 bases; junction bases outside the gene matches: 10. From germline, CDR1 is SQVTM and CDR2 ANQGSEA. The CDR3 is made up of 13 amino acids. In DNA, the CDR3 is TGCAGCGCGAGGGTAGCGGGAGTGGGTGAGCAGTTCTTC. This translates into CSARVAGVGEQFF.

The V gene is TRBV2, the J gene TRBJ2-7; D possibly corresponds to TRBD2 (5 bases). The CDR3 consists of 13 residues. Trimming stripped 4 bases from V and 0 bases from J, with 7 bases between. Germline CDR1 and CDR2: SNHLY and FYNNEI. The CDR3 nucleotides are TGTGCCAGCAGTGCGGCGGGCTCCTACGAGCAGTACTTC. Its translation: CASSAAGSYEQYF.

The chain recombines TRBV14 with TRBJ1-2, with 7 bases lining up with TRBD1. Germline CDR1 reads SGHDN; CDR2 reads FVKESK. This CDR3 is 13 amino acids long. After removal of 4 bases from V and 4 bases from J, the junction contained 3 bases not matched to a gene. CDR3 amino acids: CASSLTGLYGYTF. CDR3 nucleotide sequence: TGTGCCAGCAGCCTGACAGGGCTCTATGGCTACACCTTC.

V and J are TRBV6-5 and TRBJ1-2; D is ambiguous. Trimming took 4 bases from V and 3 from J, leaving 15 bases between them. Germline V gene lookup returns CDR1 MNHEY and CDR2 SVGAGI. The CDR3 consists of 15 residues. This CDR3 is CASSLAAPAHYGYTF. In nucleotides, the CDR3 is TGTGCCAGCAGTTTGGCGGCTCCGGCACACTATGGCTACACCTTC.